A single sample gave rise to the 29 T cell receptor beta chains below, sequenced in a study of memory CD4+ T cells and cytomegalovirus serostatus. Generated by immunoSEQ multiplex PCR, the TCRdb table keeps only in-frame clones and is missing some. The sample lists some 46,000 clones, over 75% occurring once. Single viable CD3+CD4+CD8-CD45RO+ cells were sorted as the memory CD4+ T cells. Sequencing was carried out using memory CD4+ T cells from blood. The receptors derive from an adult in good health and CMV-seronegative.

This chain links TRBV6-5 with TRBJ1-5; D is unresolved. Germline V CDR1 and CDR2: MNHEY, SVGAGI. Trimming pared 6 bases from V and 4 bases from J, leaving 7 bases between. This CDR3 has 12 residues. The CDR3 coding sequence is TGTGCCAGCAGAAACGGGAATCAGCCCCAGCATTTT. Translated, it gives CASRNGNQPQHF.

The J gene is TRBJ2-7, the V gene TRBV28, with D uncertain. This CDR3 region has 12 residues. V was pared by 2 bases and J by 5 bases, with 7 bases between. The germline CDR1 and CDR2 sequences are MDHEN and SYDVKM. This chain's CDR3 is CASSLKRDEQYF. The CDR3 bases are TGTGCCAGCAGTTTAAAACGGGACGAGCAGTACTTC.

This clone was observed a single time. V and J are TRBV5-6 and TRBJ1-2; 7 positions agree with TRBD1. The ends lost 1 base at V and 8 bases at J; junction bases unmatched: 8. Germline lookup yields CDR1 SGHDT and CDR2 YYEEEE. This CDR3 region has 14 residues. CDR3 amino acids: CASSLRKGAEGYTF. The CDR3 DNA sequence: TGTGCCAGCAGCTTGAGAAAGGGGGCTGAAGGCTACACCTTC.

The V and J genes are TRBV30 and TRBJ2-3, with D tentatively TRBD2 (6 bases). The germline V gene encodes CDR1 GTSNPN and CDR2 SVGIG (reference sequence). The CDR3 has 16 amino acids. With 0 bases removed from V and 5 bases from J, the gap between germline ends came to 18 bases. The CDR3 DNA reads TGTGCCTGGAGTGTACAGGTACCCCTGGGGGGAGATACGCAGTATTTT. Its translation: CAWSVQVPLGGDTQYF.

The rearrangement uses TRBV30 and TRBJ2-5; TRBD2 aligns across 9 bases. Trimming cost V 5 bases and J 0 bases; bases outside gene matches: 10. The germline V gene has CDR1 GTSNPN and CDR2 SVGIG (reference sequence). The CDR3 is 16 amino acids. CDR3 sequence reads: CAWFPIAGANQETQYF. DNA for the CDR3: TGTGCCTGGTTTCCTATAGCGGGGGCCAACCAAGAGACCCAGTACTTC. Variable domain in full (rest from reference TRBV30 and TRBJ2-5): SQTIHQWPATLVQPVGSPLSLECTVEGTSNPNLYWYRQAAGRGLQLLFYSVGIGQISSEVPQNLSASRPQDRQFILSSKKLLLSDSGFYLCAWFPIAGANQETQYFGPGTRLLVL.

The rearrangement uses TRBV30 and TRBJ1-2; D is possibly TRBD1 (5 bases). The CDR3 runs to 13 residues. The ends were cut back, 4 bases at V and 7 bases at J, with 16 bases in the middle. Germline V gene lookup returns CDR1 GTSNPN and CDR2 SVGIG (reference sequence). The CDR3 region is CAWTRVLRGGYTF. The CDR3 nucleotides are TGTGCCTGGACCAGGGTACTTAGGGGTGGCTACACCTTC.

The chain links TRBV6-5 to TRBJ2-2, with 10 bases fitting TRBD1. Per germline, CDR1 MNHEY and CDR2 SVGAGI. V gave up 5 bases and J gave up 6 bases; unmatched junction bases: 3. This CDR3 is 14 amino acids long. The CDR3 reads CASSTGTGAGELFF. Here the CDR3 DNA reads TGTGCCAGCAGTACCGGGACAGGGGCCGGGGAGCTGTTTTTT.

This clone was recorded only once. This chain's CDR3 is CASSQTSTEEAFF. CDR3 DNA: TGTGCCAGCAGCCAAACATCGACGGAGGAAGCTTTCTTT. V is TRBV4-2 and J is TRBJ1-1, with D hard to call. Trimming removed 2 bases at V and 8 bases at J, with 12 bases between. The CDR3 runs to 13 residues. CDR1 is LGHNA, CDR2 YNFKEQ, per germline.

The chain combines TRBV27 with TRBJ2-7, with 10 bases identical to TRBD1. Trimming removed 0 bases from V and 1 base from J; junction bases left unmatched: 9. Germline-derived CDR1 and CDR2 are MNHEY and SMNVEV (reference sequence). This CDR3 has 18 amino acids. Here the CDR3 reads CASSLSPLGQGYSYEQYF. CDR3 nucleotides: TGTGCCAGCAGTTTATCGCCCCTGGGACAGGGGTATTCCTACGAGCAGTACTTC.

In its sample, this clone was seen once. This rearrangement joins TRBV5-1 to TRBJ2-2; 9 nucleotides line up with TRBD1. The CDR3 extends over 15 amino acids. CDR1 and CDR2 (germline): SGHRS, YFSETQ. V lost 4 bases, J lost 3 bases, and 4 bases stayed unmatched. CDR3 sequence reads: CASSSGQGYTGELFF. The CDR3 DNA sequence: TGCGCCAGCAGCAGCGGACAGGGGTACACCGGGGAGCTGTTTTTT. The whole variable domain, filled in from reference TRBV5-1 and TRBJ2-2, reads KAGVTQTPRYLIKTRGQQVTLSCSPISGHRSVSWYQQTPGQGLQFLFEYFSETQRNKGNFPGRFSGRQFSNSRSEMNVSTLELGDSALYLCASSSGQGYTGELFFGEGSRLTVL.

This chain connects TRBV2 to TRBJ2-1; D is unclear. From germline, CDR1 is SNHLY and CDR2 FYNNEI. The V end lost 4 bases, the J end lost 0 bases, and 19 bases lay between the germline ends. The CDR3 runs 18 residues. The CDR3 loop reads CASSVLVPGSTSYNEQFF. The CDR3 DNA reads TGTGCCAGCAGTGTCCTAGTTCCCGGCTCTACCTCCTACAATGAGCAGTTCTTC.

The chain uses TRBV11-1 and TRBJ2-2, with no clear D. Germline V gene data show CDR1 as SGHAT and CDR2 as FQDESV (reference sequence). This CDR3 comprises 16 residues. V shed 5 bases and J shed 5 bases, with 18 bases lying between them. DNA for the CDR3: TGTGCCAGCAGCCCAAACCGGGCCGTTGGGACCGGGGAGCTGTTTTTT. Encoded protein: CASSPNRAVGTGELFF.

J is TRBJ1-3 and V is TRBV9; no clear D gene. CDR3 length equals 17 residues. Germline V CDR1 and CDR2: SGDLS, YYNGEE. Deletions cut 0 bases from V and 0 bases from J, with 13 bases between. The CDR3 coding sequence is TGTGCCAGCAGCGTAGTTCCCACGGGGAGCTCTGGAAACACCATATATTTT. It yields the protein CASSVVPTGSSGNTIYF.

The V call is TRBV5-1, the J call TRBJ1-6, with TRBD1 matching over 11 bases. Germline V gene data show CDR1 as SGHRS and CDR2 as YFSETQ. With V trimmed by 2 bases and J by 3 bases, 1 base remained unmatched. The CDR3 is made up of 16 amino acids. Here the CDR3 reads CASSLGTGGYNSPLHF. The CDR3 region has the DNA TGCGCCAGCAGCTTAGGGACAGGGGGCTATAATTCACCCCTCCACTTT.

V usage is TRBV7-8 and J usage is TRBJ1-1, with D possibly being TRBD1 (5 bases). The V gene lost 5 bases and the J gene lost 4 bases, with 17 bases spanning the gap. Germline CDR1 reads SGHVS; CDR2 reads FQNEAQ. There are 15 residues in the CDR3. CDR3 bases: TGTGCCAGCAGCCGGGTACAACGCGGGGGCACTGAAGCTTTCTTT. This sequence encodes CASSRVQRGGTEAFF.

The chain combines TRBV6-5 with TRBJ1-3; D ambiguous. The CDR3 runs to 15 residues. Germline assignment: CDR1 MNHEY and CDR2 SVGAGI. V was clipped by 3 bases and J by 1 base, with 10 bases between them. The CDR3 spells CASSYLGKSGNTIYF. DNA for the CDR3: TGTGCCAGCAGTTATCTCGGGAAATCTGGAAACACCATATATTTT.

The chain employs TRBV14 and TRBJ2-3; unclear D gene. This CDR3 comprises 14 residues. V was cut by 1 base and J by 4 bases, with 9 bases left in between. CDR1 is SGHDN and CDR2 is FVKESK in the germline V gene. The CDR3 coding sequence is TGTGCCAGCAGCCAAGTCGCGGCCGCAGATACGCAGTATTTT. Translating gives CASSQVAAADTQYF.

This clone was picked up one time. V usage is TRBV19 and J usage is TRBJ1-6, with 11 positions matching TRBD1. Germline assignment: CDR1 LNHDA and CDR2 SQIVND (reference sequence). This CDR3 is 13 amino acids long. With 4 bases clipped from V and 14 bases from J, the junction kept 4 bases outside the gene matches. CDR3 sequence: CASSNGQGATLHF. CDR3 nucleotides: TGTGCCAGTAGTAACGGACAGGGGGCCACCCTCCACTTT.

The CDR3 loop reads CSDRQGGSYEQYF. CDR3 DNA: TGCAGCGATAGACAGGGGGGCTCCTACGAGCAGTACTTC. The V and J genes are TRBV29-1 and TRBJ2-7, with 9 bases identical to TRBD1. Germline CDR1 SQVTM, CDR2 ANQGSEA. The V segment lost 7 bases and the J segment 0 bases; nucleotides outside the gene matches: 4. The CDR3 totals 13 residues.

The CDR3, as DNA: TGTGCCAGCACTCTTTGGGGATCTGAGTCCTACGAGCAGTACTTC. Translated: CASTLWGSESYEQYF. The chain carries TRBV6-1 and TRBJ2-7; no firm D call. The CDR3 is 15 amino acids. Trimming removed 7 bases from V and 1 base from J, with 17 bases in between. Germline assignment: CDR1 MNHNS and CDR2 SASEGT.

CDR3 sequence: CASSDRQGENYGYTF. The CDR3 nucleotides read TGTGCCAGCAGCGACAGACAGGGGGAGAACTATGGCTACACCTTC. The chain combines TRBV9 with TRBJ1-2; 9 bases are shared with TRBD1. Germline V gives CDR1 SGDLS, CDR2 YYNGEE. The V gene end was trimmed by 3 bases and the J gene end by 2 bases; junction bases not matched to a gene: 5. The CDR3 is 15 amino acids. The full variable domain, completed using reference TRBV9 and TRBJ1-2, is DSGVTQTPKHLITATGQRVTLRCSPRSGDLSVYWYQQSLDQGLQFLIQYYNGEERAKGNILERFSAQQFPDLHSELNLSSLELGDSALYFCASSDRQGENYGYTFGSGTRLTVV.

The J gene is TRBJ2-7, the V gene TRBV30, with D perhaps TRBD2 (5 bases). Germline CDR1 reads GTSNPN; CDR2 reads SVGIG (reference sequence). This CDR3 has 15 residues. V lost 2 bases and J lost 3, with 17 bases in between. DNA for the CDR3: TGTGCCTGGAGTTTGGAACGTTCTGGAGGCTACGAGCAGTACTTC. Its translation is CAWSLERSGGYEQYF.

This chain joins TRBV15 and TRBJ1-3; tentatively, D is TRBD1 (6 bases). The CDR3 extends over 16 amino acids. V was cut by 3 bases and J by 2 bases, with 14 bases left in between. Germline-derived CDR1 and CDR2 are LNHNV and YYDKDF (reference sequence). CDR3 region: CATSRGWGGAGNTIYF. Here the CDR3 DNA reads TGTGCCACCAGCAGGGGCTGGGGGGGCGCTGGAAACACCATATATTTT.

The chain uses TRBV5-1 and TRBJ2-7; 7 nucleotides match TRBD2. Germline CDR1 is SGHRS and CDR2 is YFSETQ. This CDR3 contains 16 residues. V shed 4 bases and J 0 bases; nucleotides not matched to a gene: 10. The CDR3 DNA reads TGCGCCAGCAGCCTTAAAAGCGGGGCGAGCTCCTACGAGCAGTACTTC. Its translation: CASSLKSGASSYEQYF.

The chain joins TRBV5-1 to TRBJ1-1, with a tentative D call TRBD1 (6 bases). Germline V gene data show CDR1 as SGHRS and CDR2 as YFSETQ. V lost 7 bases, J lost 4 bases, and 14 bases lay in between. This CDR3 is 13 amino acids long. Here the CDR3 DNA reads TGCGCCAGCGGTCTCAGGGGAGGCACTGAAGCTTTCTTT. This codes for CASGLRGGTEAFF.

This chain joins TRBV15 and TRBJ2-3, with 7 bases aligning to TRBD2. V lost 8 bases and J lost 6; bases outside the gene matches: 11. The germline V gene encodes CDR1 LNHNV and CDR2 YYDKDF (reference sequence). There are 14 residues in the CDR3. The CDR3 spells CATPGGAGEDTQYF. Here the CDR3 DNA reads TGTGCCACCCCCGGCGGGGCGGGGGAGGATACGCAGTATTTT.

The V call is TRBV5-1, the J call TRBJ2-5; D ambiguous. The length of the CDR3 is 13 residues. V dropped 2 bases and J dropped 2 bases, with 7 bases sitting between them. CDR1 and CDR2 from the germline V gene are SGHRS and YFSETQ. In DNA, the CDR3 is TGCGCCAGCAGCTTTCTGGAGCAAGAGACCCAGTACTTC. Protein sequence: CASSFLEQETQYF.

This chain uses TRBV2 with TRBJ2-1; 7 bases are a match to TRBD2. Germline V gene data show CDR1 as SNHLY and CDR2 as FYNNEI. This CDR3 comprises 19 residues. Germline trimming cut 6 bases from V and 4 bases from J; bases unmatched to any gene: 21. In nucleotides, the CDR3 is TGTGCCAGCAGCCCTAACCCTAGCGGTAGGCTCCTTACTTACAATGAGCAGTTCTTC. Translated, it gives CASSPNPSGRLLTYNEQFF. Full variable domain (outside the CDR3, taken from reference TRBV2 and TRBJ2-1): EPEVTQTPSHQVTQMGQEVILRCVPISNHLYFYWYRQILGQKVEFLVSFYNNEISEKSEIFDDQFSVERPDGSNFTLKIRSTKLEDSAMYFCASSPNPSGRLLTYNEQFFGPGTRLTVL.

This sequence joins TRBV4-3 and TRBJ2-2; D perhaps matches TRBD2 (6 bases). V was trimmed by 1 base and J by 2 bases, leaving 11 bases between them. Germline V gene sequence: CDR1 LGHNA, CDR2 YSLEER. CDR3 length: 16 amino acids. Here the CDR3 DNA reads TGCGCCAGCAGCCAAGGGCGGGGAGGAAACACCGGGGAGCTGTTTTTT. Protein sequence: CASSQGRGGNTGELFF.